A single T cell receptor beta chain is shown here with its context. Its antigen is as yet unknown. The authors ran a second PCR of 7 to 11 cycles using a sample-barcoded 5' primer and a J-beta primer mix. TCRdb reprocessed the 5' RACE reads via MiXCR and lists one record per CDR3 protein. The sample lists approximately 730,000 distinct CDR3 sequences, roughly 41% occurring once. Healthy Caucasian individuals from Russia aged about 6 to 90 served as donors. The sample is drawn from a study of blood T cells in healthy people across ages. Notes on the study in general: Naive and antigen-experienced cells could not be conclusively compared, given unsorted PBMCs. Donor CMV infection status was unknown, possibly confounding age-related changes in expanded clonotypes.

Germline loops: CDR1 DFQATT, CDR2 SNEGSKA (reference sequence). V lost 1 base and J lost 2, with 11 bases in between. The CDR3 is 14 amino acids. This rearrangement joins TRBV20-1 to TRBJ2-5, with D uncertain. The sequenced sample was blood. The sequence was collected from a woman aged 60-70 years in good health. The CDR3 sequence: CSARVLESQETQYF. CDR3 nucleotides: TGCAGTGCTAGAGTTCTGGAGAGTCAAGAGACCCAGTACTTC.